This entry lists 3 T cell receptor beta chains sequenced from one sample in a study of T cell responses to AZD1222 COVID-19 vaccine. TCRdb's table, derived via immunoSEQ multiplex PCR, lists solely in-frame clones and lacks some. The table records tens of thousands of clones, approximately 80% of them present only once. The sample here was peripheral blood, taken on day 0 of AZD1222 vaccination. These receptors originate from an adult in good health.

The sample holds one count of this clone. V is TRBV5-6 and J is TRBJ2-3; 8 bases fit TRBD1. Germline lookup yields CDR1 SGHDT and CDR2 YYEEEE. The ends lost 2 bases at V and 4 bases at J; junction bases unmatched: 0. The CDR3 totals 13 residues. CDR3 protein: CASSLQGADTQYF. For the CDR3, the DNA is TGTGCCAGCAGCTTACAGGGGGCAGATACGCAGTATTTT.

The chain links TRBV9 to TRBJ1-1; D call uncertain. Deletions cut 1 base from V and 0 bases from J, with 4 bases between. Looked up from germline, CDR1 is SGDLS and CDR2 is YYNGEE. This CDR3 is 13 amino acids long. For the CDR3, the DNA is TGTGCCAGCAGCGTATCAATGAACACTGAAGCTTTCTTT. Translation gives CASSVSMNTEAFF.

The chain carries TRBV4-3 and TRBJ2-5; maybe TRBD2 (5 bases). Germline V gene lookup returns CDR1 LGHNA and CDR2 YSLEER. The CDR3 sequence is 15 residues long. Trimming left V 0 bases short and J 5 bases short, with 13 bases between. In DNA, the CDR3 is TGCGCCAGCAGCCAAGAAACCAGATCGGGGGAGACCCAGTACTTC. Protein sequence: CASSQETRSGETQYF.